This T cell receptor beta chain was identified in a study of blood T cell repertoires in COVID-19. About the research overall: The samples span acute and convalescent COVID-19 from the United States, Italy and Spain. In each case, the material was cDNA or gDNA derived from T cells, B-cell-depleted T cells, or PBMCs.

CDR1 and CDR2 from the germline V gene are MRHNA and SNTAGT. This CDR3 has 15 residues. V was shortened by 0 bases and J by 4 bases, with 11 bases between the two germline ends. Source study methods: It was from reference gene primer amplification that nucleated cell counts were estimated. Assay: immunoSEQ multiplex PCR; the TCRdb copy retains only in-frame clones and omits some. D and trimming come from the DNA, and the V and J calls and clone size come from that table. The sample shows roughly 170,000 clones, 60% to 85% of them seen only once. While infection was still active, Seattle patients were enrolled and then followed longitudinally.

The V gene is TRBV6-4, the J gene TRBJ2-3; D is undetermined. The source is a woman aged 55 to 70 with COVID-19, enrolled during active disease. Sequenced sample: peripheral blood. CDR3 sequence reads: CASSDSLGPADTQYF. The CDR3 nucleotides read TGTGCCAGCAGTGACTCTCTAGGCCCCGCAGATACGCAGTATTTT.